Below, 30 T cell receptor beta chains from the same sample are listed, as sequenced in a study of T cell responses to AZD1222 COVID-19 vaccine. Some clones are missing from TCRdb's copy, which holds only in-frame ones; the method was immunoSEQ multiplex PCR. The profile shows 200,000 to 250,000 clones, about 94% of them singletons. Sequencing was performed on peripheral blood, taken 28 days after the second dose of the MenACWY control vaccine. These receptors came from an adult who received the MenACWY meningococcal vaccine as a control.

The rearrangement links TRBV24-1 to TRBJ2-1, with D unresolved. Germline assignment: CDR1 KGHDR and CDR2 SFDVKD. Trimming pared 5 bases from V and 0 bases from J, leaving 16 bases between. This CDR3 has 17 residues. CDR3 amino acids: CATSVMVLLSSYNEQFF. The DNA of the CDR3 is TGTGCCACCAGTGTCATGGTCCTACTGAGCTCCTACAATGAGCAGTTCTTC.

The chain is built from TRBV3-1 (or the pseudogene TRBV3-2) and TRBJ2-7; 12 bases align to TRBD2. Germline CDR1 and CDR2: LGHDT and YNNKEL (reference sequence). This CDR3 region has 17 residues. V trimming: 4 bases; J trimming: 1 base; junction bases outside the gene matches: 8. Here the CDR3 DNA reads TGTGCCAGCAGCCCGTACTTTACTAGCGGGGGGTCCTACGAGCAGTACTTC. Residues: CASSPYFTSGGSYEQYF.

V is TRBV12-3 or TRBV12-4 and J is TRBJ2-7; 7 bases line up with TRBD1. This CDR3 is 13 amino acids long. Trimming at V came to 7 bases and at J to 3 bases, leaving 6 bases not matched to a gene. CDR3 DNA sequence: TGTGCCAGCACCAAGGGACAGAACTACGAGCAGTACTTC. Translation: CASTKGQNYEQYF.

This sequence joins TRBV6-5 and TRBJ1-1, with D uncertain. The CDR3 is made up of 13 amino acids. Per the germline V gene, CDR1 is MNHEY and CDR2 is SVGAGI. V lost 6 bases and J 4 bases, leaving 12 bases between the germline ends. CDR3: CASSATVGTEAFF. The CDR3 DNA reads TGTGCCAGCAGCGCTACGGTGGGCACTGAAGCTTTCTTT.

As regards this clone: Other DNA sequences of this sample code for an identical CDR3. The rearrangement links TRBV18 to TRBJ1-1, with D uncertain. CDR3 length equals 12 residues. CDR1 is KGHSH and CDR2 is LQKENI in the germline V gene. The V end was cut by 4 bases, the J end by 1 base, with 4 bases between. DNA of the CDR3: TGTGCCAGCTCACGACAGAACACTGAAGCTTTCTTT. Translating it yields CASSRQNTEAFF. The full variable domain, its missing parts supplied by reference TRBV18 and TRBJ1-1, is NAGVMQNPRHLVRRRGQEARLRCSPMKGHSHVYWYRQLPEEGLKFMVYLQKENIIDESGMPKERFSAEFPKEGPSILRIQQVVRGDSAAYFCASSRQNTEAFFGQGTRLTVV.

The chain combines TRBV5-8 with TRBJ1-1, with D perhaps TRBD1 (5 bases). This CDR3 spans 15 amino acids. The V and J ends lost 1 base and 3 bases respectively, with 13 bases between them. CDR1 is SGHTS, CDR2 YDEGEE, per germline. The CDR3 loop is CASSLWGRDDTEAFF. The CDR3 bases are TGTGCCAGCAGCTTGTGGGGGAGAGATGACACTGAAGCTTTCTTT.

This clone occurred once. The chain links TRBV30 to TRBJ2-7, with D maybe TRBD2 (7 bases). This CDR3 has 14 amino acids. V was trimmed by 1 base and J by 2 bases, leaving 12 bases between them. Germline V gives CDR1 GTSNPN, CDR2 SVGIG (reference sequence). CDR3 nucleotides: TGTGCCTGGAGTGGGGGGGGCCTCCCCTACGAGCAGTACTTC. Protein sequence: CAWSGGGLPYEQYF.

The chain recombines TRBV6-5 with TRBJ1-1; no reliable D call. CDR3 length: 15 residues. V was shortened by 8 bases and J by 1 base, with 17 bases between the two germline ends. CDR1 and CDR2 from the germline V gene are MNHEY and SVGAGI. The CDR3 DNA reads TGTGCCAGCCTCGGGTCTCCCTCAGAGAACACTGAAGCTTTCTTT. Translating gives CASLGSPSENTEAFF.

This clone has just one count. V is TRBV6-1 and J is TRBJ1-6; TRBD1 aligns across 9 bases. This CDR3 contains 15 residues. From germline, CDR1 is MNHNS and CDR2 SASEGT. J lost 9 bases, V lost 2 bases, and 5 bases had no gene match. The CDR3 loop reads CASSEYDRGTSPLHF. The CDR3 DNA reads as TGTGCCAGCAGTGAATATGACAGGGGGACTTCACCCCTCCACTTT.

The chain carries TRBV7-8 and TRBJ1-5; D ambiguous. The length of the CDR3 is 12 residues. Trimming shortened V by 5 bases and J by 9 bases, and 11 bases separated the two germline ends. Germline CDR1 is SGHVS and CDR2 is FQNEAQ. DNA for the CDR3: TGTGCCAGCAGCCCCAAGATCCGGCCCCAGCATTTT. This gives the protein CASSPKIRPQHF.

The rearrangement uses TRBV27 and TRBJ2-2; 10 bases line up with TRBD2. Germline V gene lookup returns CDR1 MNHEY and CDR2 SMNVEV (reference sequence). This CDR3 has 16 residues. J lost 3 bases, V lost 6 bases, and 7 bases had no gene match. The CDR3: CASSRLAGDYTGELFF. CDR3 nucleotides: TGTGCCAGCAGCCGGCTAGCGGGAGATTACACCGGGGAGCTGTTTTTT.

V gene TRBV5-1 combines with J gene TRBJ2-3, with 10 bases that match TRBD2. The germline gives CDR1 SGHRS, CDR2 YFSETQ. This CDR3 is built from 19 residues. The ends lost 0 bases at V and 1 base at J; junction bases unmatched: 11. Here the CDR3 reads CASSLGLPGTSVGTDTQYF. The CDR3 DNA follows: TGCGCCAGCAGCTTGGGGCTCCCCGGGACTAGCGTAGGCACAGATACGCAGTATTTT. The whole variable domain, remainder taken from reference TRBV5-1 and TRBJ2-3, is KAGVTQTPRYLIKTRGQQVTLSCSPISGHRSVSWYQQTPGQGLQFLFEYFSETQRNKGNFPGRFSGRQFSNSRSEMNVSTLELGDSALYLCASSLGLPGTSVGTDTQYFGPGTRLTVL.

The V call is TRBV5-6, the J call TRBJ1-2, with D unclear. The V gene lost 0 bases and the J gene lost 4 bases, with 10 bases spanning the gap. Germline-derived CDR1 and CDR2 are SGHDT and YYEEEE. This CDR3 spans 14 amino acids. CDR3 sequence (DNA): TGTGCCAGCAGCTTGGTCCAGGACCGCTATGGCTACACCTTC. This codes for CASSLVQDRYGYTF.

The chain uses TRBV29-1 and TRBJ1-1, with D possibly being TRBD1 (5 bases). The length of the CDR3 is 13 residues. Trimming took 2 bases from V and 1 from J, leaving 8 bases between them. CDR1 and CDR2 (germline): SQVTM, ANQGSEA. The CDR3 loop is CSVERDGNTEAFF. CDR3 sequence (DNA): TGCAGCGTTGAAAGGGACGGGAACACTGAAGCTTTCTTT.

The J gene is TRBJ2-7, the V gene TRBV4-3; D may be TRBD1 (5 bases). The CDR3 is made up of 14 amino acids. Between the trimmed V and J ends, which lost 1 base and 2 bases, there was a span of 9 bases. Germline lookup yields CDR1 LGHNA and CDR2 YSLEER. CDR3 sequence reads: CASSQAAGTYEQYF. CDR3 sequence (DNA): TGCGCCAGCAGCCAAGCAGCAGGGACCTACGAGCAGTACTTC.

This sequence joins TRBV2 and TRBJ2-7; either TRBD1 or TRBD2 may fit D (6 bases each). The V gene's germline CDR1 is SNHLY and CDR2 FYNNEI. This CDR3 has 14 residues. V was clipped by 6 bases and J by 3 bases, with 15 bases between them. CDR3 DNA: TGTGCCAGCAGGGGGGCGGGGTCTAGCTACGAGCAGTACTTC. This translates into CASRGAGSSYEQYF.

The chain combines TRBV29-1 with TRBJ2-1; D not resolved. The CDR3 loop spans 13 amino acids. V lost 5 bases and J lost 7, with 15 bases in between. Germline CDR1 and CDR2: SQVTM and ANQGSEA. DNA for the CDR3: TGCAGCGTTCTGATCAATTTCCTTAATGAGCAGTTCTTC. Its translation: CSVLINFLNEQFF.

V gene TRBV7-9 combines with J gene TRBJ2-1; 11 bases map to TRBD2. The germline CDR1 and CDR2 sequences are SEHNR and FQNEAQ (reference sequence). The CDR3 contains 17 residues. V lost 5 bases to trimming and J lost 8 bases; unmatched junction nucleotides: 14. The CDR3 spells CASSRFFSSGGMYEQFF. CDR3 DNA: TGTGCCAGCAGCCGCTTTTTCTCTAGCGGGGGGATGTATGAGCAGTTCTTC.

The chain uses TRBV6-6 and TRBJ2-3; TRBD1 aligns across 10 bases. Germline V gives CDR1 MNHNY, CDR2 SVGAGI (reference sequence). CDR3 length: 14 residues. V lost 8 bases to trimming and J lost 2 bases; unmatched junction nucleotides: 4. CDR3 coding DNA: TGTGCCAGCGTCGACAGGGGGCTCACAGATACGCAGTATTTT. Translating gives CASVDRGLTDTQYF.

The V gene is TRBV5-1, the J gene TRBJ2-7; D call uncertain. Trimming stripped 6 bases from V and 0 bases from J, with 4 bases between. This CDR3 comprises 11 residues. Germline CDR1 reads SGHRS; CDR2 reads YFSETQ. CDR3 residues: CASTDSYEQYF. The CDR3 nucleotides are TGCGCCAGCACTGACTCCTACGAGCAGTACTTC.

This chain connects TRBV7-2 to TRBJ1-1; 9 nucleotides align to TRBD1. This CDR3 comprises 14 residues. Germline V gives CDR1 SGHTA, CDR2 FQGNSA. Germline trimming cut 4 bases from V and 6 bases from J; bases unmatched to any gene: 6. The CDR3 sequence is CASSWGQGVAEAFF. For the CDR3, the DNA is TGTGCCAGCAGCTGGGGACAGGGTGTGGCTGAAGCTTTCTTT.

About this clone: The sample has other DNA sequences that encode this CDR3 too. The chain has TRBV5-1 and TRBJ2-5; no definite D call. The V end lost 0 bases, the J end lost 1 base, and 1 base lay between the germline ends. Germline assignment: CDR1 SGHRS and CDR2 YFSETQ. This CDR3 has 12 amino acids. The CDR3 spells CASSLGQETQYF. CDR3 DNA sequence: TGCGCCAGCAGCTTGGGCCAAGAGACCCAGTACTTC.

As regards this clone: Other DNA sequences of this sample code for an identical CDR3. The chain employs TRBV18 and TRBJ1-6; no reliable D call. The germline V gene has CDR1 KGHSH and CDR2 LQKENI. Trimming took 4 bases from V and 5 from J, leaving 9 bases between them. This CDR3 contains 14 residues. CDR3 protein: CASSQDRNNSPLHF. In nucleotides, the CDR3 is TGTGCCAGCTCACAAGACCGAAATAATTCACCCCTCCACTTT.

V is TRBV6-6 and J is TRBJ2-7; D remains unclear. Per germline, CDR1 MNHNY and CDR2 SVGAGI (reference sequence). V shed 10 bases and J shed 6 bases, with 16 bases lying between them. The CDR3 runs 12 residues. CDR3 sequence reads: CATRNGMGEQYF. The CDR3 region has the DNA TGTGCCACTAGGAATGGGATGGGCGAGCAGTACTTC.

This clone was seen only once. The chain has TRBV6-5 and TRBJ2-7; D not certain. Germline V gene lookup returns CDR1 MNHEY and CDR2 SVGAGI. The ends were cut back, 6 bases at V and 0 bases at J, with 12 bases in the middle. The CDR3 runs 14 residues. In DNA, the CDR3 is TGTGCCAGCAGCGACCCTTTAAGCTCCTACGAGCAGTACTTC. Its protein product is CASSDPLSSYEQYF.

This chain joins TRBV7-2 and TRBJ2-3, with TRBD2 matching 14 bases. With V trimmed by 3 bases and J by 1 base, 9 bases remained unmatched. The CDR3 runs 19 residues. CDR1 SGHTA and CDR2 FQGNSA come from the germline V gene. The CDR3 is CASSLGLAGEGVGTDTQYF. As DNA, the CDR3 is TGTGCCAGCAGCTTGGGACTAGCGGGAGAGGGGGTAGGCACAGATACGCAGTATTTT.

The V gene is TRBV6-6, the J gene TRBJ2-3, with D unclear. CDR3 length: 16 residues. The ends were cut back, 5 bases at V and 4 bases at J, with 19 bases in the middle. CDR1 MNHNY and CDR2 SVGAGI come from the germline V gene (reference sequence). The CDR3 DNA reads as TGTGCCAGCAGTCCCGTGGCTTCCATACGGGCAGATACGCAGTATTTT. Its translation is CASSPVASIRADTQYF.

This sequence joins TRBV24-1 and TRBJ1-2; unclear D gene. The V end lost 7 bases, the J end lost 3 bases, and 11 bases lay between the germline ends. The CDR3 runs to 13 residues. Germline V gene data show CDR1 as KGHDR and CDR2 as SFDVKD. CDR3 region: CATSRAGDYGYTF. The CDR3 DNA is TGTGCCACCAGCAGAGCTGGGGACTATGGCTACACCTTC.

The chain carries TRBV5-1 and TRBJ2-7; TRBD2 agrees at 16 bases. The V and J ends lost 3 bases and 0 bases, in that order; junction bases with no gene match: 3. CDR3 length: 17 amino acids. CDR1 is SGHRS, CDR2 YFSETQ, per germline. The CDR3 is CASSSGTSGRGSYEQYF. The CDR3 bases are TGCGCCAGCAGCTCCGGGACTAGCGGGAGGGGCTCCTACGAGCAGTACTTC.

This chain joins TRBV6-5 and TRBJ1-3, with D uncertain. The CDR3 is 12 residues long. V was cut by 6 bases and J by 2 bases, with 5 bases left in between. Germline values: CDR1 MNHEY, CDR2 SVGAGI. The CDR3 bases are TGTGCCAGCAGCAGGCCTGGAAACACCATATATTTT. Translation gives CASSRPGNTIYF.